A selection of T cell receptor beta chains follows, all from one sample in a study of PD-1 blockade in classical Hodgkin lymphoma. TCRdb's copy holds only in-frame clones and misses some; the assay was immunoSEQ multiplex PCR. The sample consists of tens of thousands of clones, approximately 94% of them appearing once. The sample here was peripheral blood mononuclear cells (PBMCs), taken at baseline. All receptors derive from a human donor with classical Hodgkin lymphoma. CDR3s include the opening cysteine and the closing phenylalanine or tryptophan. D genes are given only for firm matches. A clone size is listed for some rows: how often the clone was seen (once, few, many), or a class if it is expanded.

cdr3_aa cdr3_nt d_call cdr3_length j_call v_call clone_size
CASSKVWGQIYEQYF TGTGCCAGCAGCAAAGTCTGGGGACAGATCTACGAGCAGTACTTC NA 15 TRBJ2-7 TRBV21-1 NA
CASSLQGYEQYF TGTGCCAGCAGCTTACAGGGTTACGAGCAGTACTTC NA 12 TRBJ2-7 TRBV27 NA
CASGYLSEAETQYF TGTGCCAGCGGGTACCTTTCGGAAGCGGAGACCCAGTACTTC NA 14 TRBJ2-5 TRBV6-5 NA
CASSEEGHGNTGELFF TGTGCCAGCAGTGAAGAGGGACACGGGAACACCGGGGAGCTGTTTTTT NA 16 TRBJ2-2 TRBV6-1 NA
CASSPRTGETEAFF TGTGCCAGCTCACCTCGGACAGGGGAGACTGAAGCTTTCTTT TRBD1 14 TRBJ1-1 TRBV18 NA
CASSGGTGGSYEQYF TGTGCCAGTAGTGGGGGGACAGGAGGCTCCTACGAGCAGTACTTC TRBD1 15 TRBJ2-7 TRBV19 NA
CASSPGQTTMGLARGYTF TGTGCCAGCAGTCCGGGACAGACAACTATGGGGTTGGCTAGGGGCTACACCTTC TRBD1 18 TRBJ1-2 TRBV28 NA
CASSFRAAGGSYNEQFF TGTGCCAGCAGCTTTCGGGCAGCGGGGGGCTCCTACAATGAGCAGTTCTTC TRBD2 17 TRBJ2-1 TRBV7-6 once
CASSLMGADTQYF TGTGCCAGCAGCTTAATGGGGGCAGATACGCAGTATTTT NA 13 TRBJ2-3 TRBV7-3 once
CASSLLHGTLTDTQYF TGTGCCAGCAGCCTACTCCACGGGACACTCACAGATACGCAGTATTTT NA 16 TRBJ2-3 TRBV13 NA
CASSQTRGLLSGNTIYF TGTGCCAGCTCACAAACACGCGGACTGCTCTCTGGAAACACCATATATTTT NA 17 TRBJ1-3 TRBV18 NA
CASSLVGVGREYEQYF TGTGCCAGCAGCTTAGTCGGGGTTGGGCGGGAGTACGAGCAGTACTTC TRBD2 16 TRBJ2-7 TRBV7-2 NA
CASQGADTQYF TGTGCCAGTCAGGGGGCAGATACGCAGTATTTT TRBD1 11 TRBJ2-3 TRBV19 NA
CASSLAVNYGYTF TGTGCCAGCAGCTTGGCCGTCAACTATGGCTACACCTTC NA 13 TRBJ1-2 TRBV5-5 NA
CSVDGWNSNYGYTF TGCAGCGTTGATGGTTGGAATTCTAACTATGGCTACACCTTC NA 14 TRBJ1-2 TRBV29-1 NA
CASSRTGGTGELFF TGTGCCAGCAGTCGGACAGGGGGCACCGGGGAGCTGTTTTTT TRBD1 14 TRBJ2-2 TRBV28 NA
CASSYSRDRNYGYTF TGTGCCAGCAGTTACTCCCGGGACAGGAACTATGGCTACACCTTC TRBD1 15 TRBJ1-2 TRBV6-5 NA
CASSPAGRNTEAFF TGCGCCAGCAGCCCTGCAGGGCGGAACACTGAAGCTTTCTTT NA 14 TRBJ1-1 TRBV5-1 NA
CAWSVQLREKLFF TGTGCCTGGAGTGTACAACTGAGGGAAAAACTGTTTTTT NA 13 TRBJ1-4 TRBV30 NA
CAISEGQGIYYEQYF TGTGCCATCAGTGAGGGACAGGGGATTTACTACGAGCAGTACTTC TRBD1 15 TRBJ2-7 TRBV10-3 NA
CASSYLTPSSYEQYF TGTGCCAGCAGTTATTTAACTCCTTCCTCCTACGAGCAGTACTTC NA 15 TRBJ2-7 TRBV28 NA
CASSPYGGPEAFF TGTGCCAGCTCACCCTACGGGGGACCTGAAGCTTTCTTT NA 13 TRBJ1-1 TRBV18 NA
CASSQFCRQGQQETQYF TGCGCCAGCAGTCAATTTTGCCGACAGGGGCAACAAGAGACCCAGTACTTC TRBD1 17 TRBJ2-5 TRBV23-1 NA
CASSSPTSGDNEQFF TGTGCCAGCAGCTCACCGACTAGCGGCGACAATGAGCAGTTCTTC TRBD2 15 TRBJ2-1 TRBV7-3 NA
CASSLGQSYEQYF TGTGCCAGCTCCCTTGGACAGTCCTACGAGCAGTACTTC NA 13 TRBJ2-7 TRBV18 NA
CATSIDRGYGYTF TGTGCCACCAGCATCGACAGGGGCTATGGCTACACCTTC TRBD1 13 TRBJ1-2 TRBV15 few
CSVEEGWGEKLFF TGCAGCGTTGAAGAAGGCTGGGGCGAAAAACTGTTTTTT NA 13 TRBJ1-4 TRBV29-1 NA
CASRRDNSPLHF TGTGCCAGCAGACGGGATAATTCACCCCTCCACTTT NA 12 TRBJ1-6 TRBV6-1 NA
CASSQDSPGLHDGNTIYF TGCGCCAGCAGCCAAGATTCACCGGGGCTCCACGATGGAAACACCATATATTTT NA 18 TRBJ1-3 TRBV4-3 NA
CASSALWESSGNTIYF TGTGCCAGTAGTGCGTTGTGGGAAAGCTCTGGAAACACCATATATTTT NA 16 TRBJ1-3 TRBV19 NA
CASSQEMGSGNTIYF TGCGCCAGCAGCCAAGAAATGGGCTCTGGAAACACCATATATTTT NA 15 TRBJ1-3 TRBV4-3 NA
CASSLGQGGSDEQYF TGTGCCAGCAGCTTGGGACAGGGGGGAAGCGACGAGCAGTACTTC TRBD1 15 TRBJ2-7 TRBV7-6 NA
CAGWSGEAFF TGTGCCGGGTGGTCCGGTGAAGCTTTCTTT NA 10 TRBJ1-1 TRBV30 few
CASTTPGWLGELFF TGTGCCAGCACCACCCCAGGTTGGCTCGGGGAGCTGTTTTTT NA 14 TRBJ2-2 TRBV27 NA
CASSLLGLIAGRKDTQYF TGTGCCAGCAGCTTACTGGGGCTTATAGCGGGCCGGAAAGATACGCAGTATTTT TRBD2 18 TRBJ2-3 TRBV7-6 NA
CAGRGSTDTQYF TGTGCCGGTAGGGGATCCACAGATACGCAGTATTTT NA 12 TRBJ2-3 TRBV2 NA
CASGLRDRGREQYF TGTGCTAGTGGTTTAAGGGACAGGGGGCGCGAGCAGTACTTC TRBD1 14 TRBJ2-7 TRBV12-5 NA
CASSKVSNQPQHF TGTGCCAGCAGCAAGGTTAGCAATCAGCCCCAGCATTTT NA 13 TRBJ1-5 TRBV9 NA
CASSQDFSGSSYNEQFF TGCGCCAGCAGCCAAGATTTTAGCGGAAGCTCCTACAATGAGCAGTTCTTC NA 17 TRBJ2-1 TRBV4-1 NA
CAITGTPYNEQFF TGTGCCATCACCGGGACACCTTACAATGAGCAGTTCTTC NA 13 TRBJ2-1 TRBV2 once
CASSGGWDNQPQHF TGTGCCAGCAGTGGAGGGTGGGACAATCAGCCCCAGCATTTT NA 14 TRBJ1-5 TRBV27 NA
CATAGQGAMEYGYTF TGTGCCACCGCGGGACAGGGGGCAATGGAATATGGCTACACCTTC TRBD1 15 TRBJ1-2 TRBV5-8 NA
CAWSGEGVGIQPQHF TGTGCCTGGAGTGGGGAGGGGGTCGGGATCCAGCCCCAGCATTTT NA 15 TRBJ1-5 TRBV30 NA
CASSWAGTGALMNTEAFF TGCGCCAGCAGCTGGGCCGGGACAGGGGCGCTCATGAACACTGAAGCTTTCTTT TRBD1 18 TRBJ1-1 TRBV5-1 NA
CSVARQGVGAFF TGCAGCGTTGCCAGACAGGGTGTTGGAGCTTTCTTT TRBD1 12 TRBJ1-1 TRBV29-1 NA
CASSQAVLAGGNEQYF TGCGCCAGCAGCCAAGCGGTATTAGCGGGAGGCAACGAGCAGTACTTC TRBD2 16 TRBJ2-7 TRBV4-3 NA
CASSISGRFSYEQYF TGTGCCAGCAGTATTAGCGGGAGGTTCTCCTACGAGCAGTACTTC TRBD2 15 TRBJ2-7 TRBV6-5 NA